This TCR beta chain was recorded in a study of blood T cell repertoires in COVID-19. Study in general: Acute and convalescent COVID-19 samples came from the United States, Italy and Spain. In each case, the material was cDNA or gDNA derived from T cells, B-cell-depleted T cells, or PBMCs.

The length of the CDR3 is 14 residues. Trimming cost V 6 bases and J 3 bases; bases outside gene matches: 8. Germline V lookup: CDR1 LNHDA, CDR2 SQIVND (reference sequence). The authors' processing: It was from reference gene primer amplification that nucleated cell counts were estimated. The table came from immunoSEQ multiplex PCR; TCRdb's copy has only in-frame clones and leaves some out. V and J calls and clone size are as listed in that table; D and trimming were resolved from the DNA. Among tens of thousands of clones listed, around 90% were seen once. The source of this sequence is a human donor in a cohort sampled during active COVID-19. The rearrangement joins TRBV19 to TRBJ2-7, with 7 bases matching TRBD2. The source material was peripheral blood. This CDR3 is CASSRDYRLYEQYF. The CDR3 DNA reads TGTGCCAGTAGCCGGGACTACCGCCTCTACGAGCAGTACTTC.